The 7 T cell receptor beta chains below all came from one sample that was sequenced in a study of cytomegalovirus exposure and HLA in healthy donors. Both 60 Vbeta primers and 13 Jbeta primers went into the PCR. Data came from immunoSEQ multiplex PCR; TCRdb stores just in-frame clones and leaves some out. The sample holds 75,000 to 95,000 clones. Sequencing was carried out using PBMCs. These receptors came from a woman in her sixties in good health and CMV-seronegative.

CDR3 sequence: CASGTPGENYEQYF. DNA of the CDR3: TGTGCCAGCGGAACACCAGGGGAGAATTACGAGCAGTACTTC. V and J are TRBV28 and TRBJ2-7, with a weak D call TRBD1 (6 bases). From germline, CDR1 is MDHEN and CDR2 SYDVKM. The CDR3 is 14 amino acids. With 8 bases removed from V and 4 bases from J, the gap between germline ends came to 18 bases.

The V call is TRBV6-7, the J call TRBJ1-3, with D hard to call. TRBV6-7 is an ORF for which the function is uncertain. V was shortened by 0 bases and J by 0 bases, with 18 bases between the two germline ends. The CDR3 spans 19 residues. The CDR3 DNA follows: TGTGCCAGCAGTTACTCGATCGGACTAACAGCTAGCTCTGGAAACACCATATATTTT. Translating it yields CASSYSIGLTASSGNTIYF.

The chain employs TRBV6-5 and TRBJ1-2; perhaps TRBD1 as D (5 bases). This CDR3 has 13 residues. V gave up 0 bases and J gave up 5 bases, with 7 bases separating them. Germline V CDR1 and CDR2: MNHEY, SVGAGI. CDR3 in amino acids: CASSYSGGYGYTF. The CDR3 DNA reads as TGTGCCAGCAGTTACTCGGGGGGGTATGGCTACACCTTC.

V gene TRBV5-4 combines with J gene TRBJ2-1; the D gene is possibly TRBD2 (5 bases). The CDR3 has 16 amino acids. Germline V lookup: CDR1 SGHNT, CDR2 YYREEE (reference sequence). Trimming pared 0 bases from V and 10 bases from J, leaving 20 bases between. This chain's CDR3 is CASSLVQRPKSKEQFF. DNA of the CDR3: TGTGCCAGCAGCTTGGTCCAGCGGCCTAAGTCGAAAGAGCAGTTCTTC.

The chain is built from TRBV7-2 and TRBJ2-5, with D uncertain. Germline CDR1 reads SGHTA; CDR2 reads FQGNSA. V was cut by 1 base and J by 5 bases, with 11 bases left in between. The CDR3 spans 14 residues. DNA of the CDR3: TGTGCCAGCAGCTTAGATCTTTCTTCGGAGACCCAGTACTTC. Its translation is CASSLDLSSETQYF.

The rearrangement links TRBV6-6 to TRBJ1-1, with D uncertain. CDR3 length: 14 amino acids. Between the trimmed V and J ends, which lost 6 bases and 2 bases, there was a span of 13 bases. CDR1 is MNHNY and CDR2 is SVGAGI in the germline V gene (reference sequence). The CDR3: CASSLVEHNTEAFF. The DNA of the CDR3 is TGTGCCAGCAGCCTGGTGGAGCACAACACTGAAGCTTTCTTT.

V and J are TRBV6-5 and TRBJ2-1; TRBD1 agrees at 9 bases. This CDR3 is 14 amino acids long. Germline CDR1 reads MNHEY; CDR2 reads SVGAGI. Trimming at V came to 8 bases and at J to 8 bases, leaving 10 bases not matched to a gene. The CDR3 DNA is TGTGCCAGCCGAACCGGGACAGGGCGGGATGAGCAGTTCTTC. This translates into CASRTGTGRDEQFF.